The TCR beta chain under discussion was sequenced for a study of T cells in Graves' hyperthyroidism and ophthalmopathy. The table lists this clonotype with many counts. In germline, CDR1 is DFQATT, CDR2 SNEGSKA (reference sequence). Trimming pared 0 bases from V and 4 bases from J, leaving 13 bases between. The CDR3 has 14 amino acids. Amplification yielded TCR beta CDR3 regions, with RNA transcripts as the source. An initial round of RT-PCR targeting the TCR CDR3 relied on the HTBI primer set. One entry per CDR3 protein, called by TCRdb with MiXCR from the multiplex PCR reads. The top ten hold approximately 5.3% of the sample, which has a few hundred thousand distinct CDR3 sequences, around 15% seen once.

This chain links TRBV20-1 with TRBJ2-7; D possibly corresponds to TRBD1 (5 bases). The TCR was taken from a woman aged 18-35 years with Graves' hyperthyroidism. Sequenced material: blood. The CDR3 DNA sequence: TGCAGTGCTAGAGATAACGGCAGGGAATACGAGCAGTACTTC. This encodes CSARDNGREYEQYF.